The source of this T cell receptor beta chain is a study of T cells in Graves' hyperthyroidism and ophthalmopathy. Study at large: Staff took peripheral blood when the initial diagnosis was made, before any treatment began. Study-wide results and limits: Appearing also in blood were most of the thyroid clonotypes expanded above 0.001.

RNA transcripts were the template for amplifying TCR beta CDR3 regions. Initially, a first-round RT-PCR of the TCR CDR3 employed the HTBI primer set. Each CDR3 protein is one row after TCRdb ran MiXCR on the multiplex PCR reads. The data hold approximately 740,000 distinct CDR3 sequences, with 12% to 15% observed a single time. Clinicians diagnosed patients from clinical symptoms, serum thyroxine and TRAb, thyroid ultrasound and orbital computed tomography. The CDR3 contains 15 residues. V was clipped by 4 bases and J by 5 bases, with 15 bases between them. Germline V gives CDR1 DFQATT, CDR2 SNEGSKA (reference sequence). Ten or more counts support this clonotype. Its antigen is as yet unknown.

The sequence derives from a woman aged 18-29 years with Graves' hyperthyroidism. Input material: blood. The chain has TRBV20-1 and TRBJ1-6, with a weak D call TRBD1 (5 bases). The CDR3 loop is CSATPLGPNNSPLHF. CDR3 nucleotide sequence: TGCAGTGCTACGCCCCTGGGACCGAATAATTCACCCCTCCACTTT.